This TCR beta chain was documented in a study of technical replicates of blood from four donors. TCRdb keeps only in-frame clones here, not all; method: immunoSEQ multiplex PCR. The table lists about 76,000 clones, about 96% of them singletons. This TCR came from a human donor in good health. Material for sequencing was T cells isolated from PBMCs.

For the CDR3, the DNA is TGTGCCAGCAGTGAGACCACAGGGGTGGGTTACAATGAGCAGTTCTTC. This translates into CASSETTGVGYNEQFF. The V and J genes are TRBV6-1 and TRBJ2-1, with TRBD1 identical over 7 bases. CDR1 and CDR2 from the germline V gene are MNHNS and SASEGT. Losses at the gene ends were 3 bases for V and 4 bases for J; bases not matched to a gene: 9. This CDR3 has 16 amino acids.